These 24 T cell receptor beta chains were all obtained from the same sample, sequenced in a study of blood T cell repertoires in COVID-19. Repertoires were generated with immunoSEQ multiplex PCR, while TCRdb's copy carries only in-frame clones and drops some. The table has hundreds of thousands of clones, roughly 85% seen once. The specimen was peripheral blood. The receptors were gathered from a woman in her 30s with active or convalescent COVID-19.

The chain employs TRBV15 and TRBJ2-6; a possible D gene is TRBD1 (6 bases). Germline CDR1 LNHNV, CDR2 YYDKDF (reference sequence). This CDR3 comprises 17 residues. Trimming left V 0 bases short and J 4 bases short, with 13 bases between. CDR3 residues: CATSRDLGANGANVLTF. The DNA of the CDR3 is TGTGCCACCAGCAGAGACTTGGGGGCGAACGGGGCCAACGTCCTGACTTTC. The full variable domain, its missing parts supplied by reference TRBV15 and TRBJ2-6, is DAMVIQNPRYQVTQFGKPVTLSCSQTLNHNVMYWYQQKSSQAPKLLFHYYDKDFNNEADTPDNFQSRRPNTSFCFLDIRSPGLGDTAMYLCATSRDLGANGANVLTFGAGSRLTVL.

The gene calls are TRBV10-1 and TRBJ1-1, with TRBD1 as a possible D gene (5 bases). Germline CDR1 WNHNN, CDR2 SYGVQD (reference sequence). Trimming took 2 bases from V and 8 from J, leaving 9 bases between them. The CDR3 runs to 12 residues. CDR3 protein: CASSEAGKEAFF. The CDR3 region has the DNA TGCGCCAGCAGTGAGGCAGGGAAGGAAGCTTTCTTT.

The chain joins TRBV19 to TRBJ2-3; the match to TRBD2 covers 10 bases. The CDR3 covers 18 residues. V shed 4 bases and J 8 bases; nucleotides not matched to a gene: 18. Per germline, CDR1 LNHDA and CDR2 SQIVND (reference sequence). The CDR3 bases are TGTGCCAGTAGTAAGGCTTATGGGACTAGCGACCCGGCGGCTACGCAGTATTTT. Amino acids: CASSKAYGTSDPAATQYF.

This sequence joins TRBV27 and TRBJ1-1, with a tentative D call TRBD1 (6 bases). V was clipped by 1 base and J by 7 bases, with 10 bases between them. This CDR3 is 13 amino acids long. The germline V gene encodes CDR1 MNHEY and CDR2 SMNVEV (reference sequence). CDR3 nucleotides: TGTGCCAGCAGTTTATTTTGGACAGATGAAGCTTTCTTT. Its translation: CASSLFWTDEAFF.

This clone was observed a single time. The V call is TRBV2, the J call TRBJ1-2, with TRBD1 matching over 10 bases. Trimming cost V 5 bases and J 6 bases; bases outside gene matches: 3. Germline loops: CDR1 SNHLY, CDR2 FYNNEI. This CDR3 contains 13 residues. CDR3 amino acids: CASSRQGADGYTF. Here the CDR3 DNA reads TGTGCCAGCAGTAGACAGGGGGCTGATGGCTACACCTTC.

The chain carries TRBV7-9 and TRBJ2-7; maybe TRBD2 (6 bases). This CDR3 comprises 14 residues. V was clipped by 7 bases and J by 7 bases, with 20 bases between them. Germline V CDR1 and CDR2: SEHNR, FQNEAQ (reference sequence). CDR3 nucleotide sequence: TGTGCCAGCAATCCCGGGACGGGGGTTTATGAGCAGTACTTC. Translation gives CASNPGTGVYEQYF.

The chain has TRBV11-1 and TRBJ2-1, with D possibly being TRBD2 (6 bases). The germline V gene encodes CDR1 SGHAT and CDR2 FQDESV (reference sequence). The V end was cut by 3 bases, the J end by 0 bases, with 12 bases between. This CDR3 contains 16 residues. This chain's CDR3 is CASSFSGLSSYNEQFF. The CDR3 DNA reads TGTGCCAGCAGCTTTAGCGGCCTTAGCTCCTACAATGAGCAGTTCTTC.

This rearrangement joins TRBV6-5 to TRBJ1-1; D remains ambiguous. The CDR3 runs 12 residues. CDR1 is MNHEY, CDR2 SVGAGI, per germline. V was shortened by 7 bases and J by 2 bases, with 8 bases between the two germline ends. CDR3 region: CASIAVNTEAFF. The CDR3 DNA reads TGTGCCAGCATAGCAGTTAACACTGAAGCTTTCTTT.

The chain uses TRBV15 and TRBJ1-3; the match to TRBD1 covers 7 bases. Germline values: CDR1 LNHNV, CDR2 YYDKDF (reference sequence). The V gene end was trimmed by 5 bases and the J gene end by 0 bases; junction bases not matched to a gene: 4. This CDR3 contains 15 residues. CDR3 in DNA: TGTGCCACCAGCTACGACAGGGCCTCTGGAAACACCATATATTTT. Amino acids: CATSYDRASGNTIYF.

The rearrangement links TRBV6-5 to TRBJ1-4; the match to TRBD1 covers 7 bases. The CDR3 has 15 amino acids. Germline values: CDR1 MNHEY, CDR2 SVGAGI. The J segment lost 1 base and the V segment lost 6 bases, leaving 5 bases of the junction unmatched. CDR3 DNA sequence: TGTGCCAGCAGGGGCTGGGACAGAACTAATGAAAAACTGTTTTTT. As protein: CASRGWDRTNEKLFF.

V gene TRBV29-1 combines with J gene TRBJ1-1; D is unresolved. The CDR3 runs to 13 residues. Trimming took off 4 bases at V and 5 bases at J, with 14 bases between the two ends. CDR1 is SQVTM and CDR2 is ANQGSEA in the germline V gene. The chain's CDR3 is CSVAVDSTTEAFF. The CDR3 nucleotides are TGCAGCGTTGCCGTGGACTCGACGACTGAAGCTTTCTTT.

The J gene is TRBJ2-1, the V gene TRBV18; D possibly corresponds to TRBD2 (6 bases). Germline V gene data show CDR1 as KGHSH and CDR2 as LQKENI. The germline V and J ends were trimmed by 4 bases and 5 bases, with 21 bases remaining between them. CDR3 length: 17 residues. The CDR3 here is CASSLGGLIRGNNEQFF. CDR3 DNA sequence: TGTGCCAGCTCACTTGGAGGGCTCATCCGAGGAAACAATGAGCAGTTCTTC. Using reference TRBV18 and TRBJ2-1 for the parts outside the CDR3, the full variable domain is NAGVMQNPRHLVRRRGQEARLRCSPMKGHSHVYWYRQLPEEGLKFMVYLQKENIIDESGMPKERFSAEFPKEGPSILRIQQVVRGDSAAYFCASSLGGLIRGNNEQFFGPGTRLTVL.

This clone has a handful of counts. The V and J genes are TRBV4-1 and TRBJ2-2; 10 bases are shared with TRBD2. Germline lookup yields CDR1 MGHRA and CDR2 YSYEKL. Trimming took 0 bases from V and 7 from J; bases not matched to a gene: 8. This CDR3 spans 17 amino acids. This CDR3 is CASSQDSGGSYVGELFF. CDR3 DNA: TGCGCCAGCAGCCAAGATAGCGGGGGGTCGTATGTCGGGGAGCTGTTTTTT.

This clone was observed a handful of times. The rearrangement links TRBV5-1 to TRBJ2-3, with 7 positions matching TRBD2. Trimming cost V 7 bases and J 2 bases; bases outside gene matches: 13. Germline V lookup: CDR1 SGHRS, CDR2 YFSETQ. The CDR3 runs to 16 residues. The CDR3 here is CASAAERGPYTDTQYF. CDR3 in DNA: TGCGCCAGCGCTGCCGAGCGGGGACCTTACACAGATACGCAGTATTTT.

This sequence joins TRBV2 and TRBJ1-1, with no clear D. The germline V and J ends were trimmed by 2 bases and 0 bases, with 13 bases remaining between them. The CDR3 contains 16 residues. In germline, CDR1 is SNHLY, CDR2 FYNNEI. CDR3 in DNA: TGTGCCAGCAGTGAATTAAAGGGCGGGATGAACACTGAAGCTTTCTTT. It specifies CASSELKGGMNTEAFF.

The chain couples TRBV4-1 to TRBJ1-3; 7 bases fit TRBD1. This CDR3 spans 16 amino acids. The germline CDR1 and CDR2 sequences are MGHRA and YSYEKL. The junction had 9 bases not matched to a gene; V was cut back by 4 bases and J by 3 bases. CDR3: CASSLNRGEFGNTIYF. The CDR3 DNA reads TGCGCCAGCAGCCTGAACAGGGGAGAATTTGGAAACACCATATATTTT.

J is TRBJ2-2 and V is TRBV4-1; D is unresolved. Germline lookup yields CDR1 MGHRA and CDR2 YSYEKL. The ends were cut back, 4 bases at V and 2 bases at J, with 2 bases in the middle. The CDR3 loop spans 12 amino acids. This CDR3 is CASSPNTGELFF. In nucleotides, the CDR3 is TGCGCCAGCAGCCCAAACACCGGGGAGCTGTTTTTT.

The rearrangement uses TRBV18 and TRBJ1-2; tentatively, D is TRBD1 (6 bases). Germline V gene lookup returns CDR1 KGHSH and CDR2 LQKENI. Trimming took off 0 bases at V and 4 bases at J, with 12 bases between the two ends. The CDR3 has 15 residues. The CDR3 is CASSPPGQTGYGYTF. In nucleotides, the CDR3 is TGTGCCAGCTCACCACCCGGACAGACGGGCTATGGCTACACCTTC.

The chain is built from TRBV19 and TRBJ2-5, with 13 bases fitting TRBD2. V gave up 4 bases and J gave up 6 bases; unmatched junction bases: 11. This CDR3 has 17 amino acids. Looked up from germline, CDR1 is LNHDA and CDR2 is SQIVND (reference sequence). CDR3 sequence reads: CASSTSTGTSGIKTQYF. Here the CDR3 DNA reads TGTGCCAGTAGTACCTCCACCGGGACTAGCGGGATCAAGACCCAGTACTTC.

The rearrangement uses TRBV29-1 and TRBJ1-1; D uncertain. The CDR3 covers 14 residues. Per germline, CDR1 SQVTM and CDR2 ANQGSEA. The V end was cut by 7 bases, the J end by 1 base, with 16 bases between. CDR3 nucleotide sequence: TGCAGCGCCCTCCCCGGGTTCGGGAACACTGAAGCTTTCTTT. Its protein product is CSALPGFGNTEAFF.

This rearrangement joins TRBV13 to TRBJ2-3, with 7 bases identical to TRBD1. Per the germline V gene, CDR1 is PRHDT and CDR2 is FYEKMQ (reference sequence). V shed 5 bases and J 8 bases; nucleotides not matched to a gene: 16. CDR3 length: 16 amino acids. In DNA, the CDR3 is TGTGCCAGCAGCGTAAGGACAGGCCCGTCGGGTGTTACGCAGTATTTT. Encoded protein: CASSVRTGPSGVTQYF.

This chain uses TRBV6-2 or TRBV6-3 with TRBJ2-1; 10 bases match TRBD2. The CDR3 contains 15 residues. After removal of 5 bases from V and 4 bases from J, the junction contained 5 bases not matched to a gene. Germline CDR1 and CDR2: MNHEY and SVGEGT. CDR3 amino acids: CASSRSGGRYNEQFF. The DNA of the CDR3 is TGTGCCAGCAGTCGTAGCGGGGGGAGGTACAATGAGCAGTTCTTC.

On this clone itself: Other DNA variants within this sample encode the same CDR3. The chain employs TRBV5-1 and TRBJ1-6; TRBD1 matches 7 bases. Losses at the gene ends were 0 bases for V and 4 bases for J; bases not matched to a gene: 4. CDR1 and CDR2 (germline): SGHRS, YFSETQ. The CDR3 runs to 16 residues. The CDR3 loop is CASSLAGTAYNSPLHF. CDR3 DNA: TGCGCCAGCAGCTTGGCTGGGACAGCGTATAATTCACCCCTCCACTTT.

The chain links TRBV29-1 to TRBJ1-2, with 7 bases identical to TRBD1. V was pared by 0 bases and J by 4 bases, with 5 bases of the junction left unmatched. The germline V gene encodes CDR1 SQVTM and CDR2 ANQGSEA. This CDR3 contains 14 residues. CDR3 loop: CSVEDLDRAYGYTF. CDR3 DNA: TGCAGCGTTGAAGATCTTGACAGGGCCTATGGCTACACCTTC.